This T cell receptor beta chain was retrieved from a study of low-dose radiotherapy and immunotherapy resistance in tumors. The CDR3 runs to 14 residues. Trimming removed 0 bases from V and 7 bases from J, with 13 bases in between. From germline, CDR1 is SGHNT and CDR2 YYREEE (reference sequence). This clonotype was seen many times. Sample time point: after trial treatment. Treatment of the sample: LDRT plus nivolumab, ipilimumab, low-dose cyclophosphamide and aspirin (RACIN trial). Alpha and beta chains were covered, as first-strand cDNA relied on TRAV- and TRBV-specific primers. The PCR that amplified TCRs ran for around 21 cycles, relying on a constant-region primer and a V-primer adapter. A single record per CDR3 protein comes from TCRdb applying MiXCR to the reads. The sample holds about 39,000 distinct CDR3 sequences, roughly 20% seen once.

The sequence was obtained from a female donor with ovarian cancer. This sample comprised PBMCs, obtained after low-dose radiotherapy plus immunotherapy. The chain couples TRBV5-4 to TRBJ2-5; unclear D gene. CDR3 in DNA: TGTGCCAGCAGCTTGGCCTCCGCGCCAGGGACCCAGTACTTC. Its protein product is CASSLASAPGTQYF.